One sample yielded the 8 T cell receptor beta chains listed below, sequenced in a study of shared clonotypes between healthy human individuals. Assay used: immunoSEQ multiplex PCR; TCRdb lists only in-frame clones, some missing. The table shows some 380,000 clones, with approximately 96% occurring only once. Sequenced: memory CD8+ T cells sorted from blood. Regarding subset: CD45RO+ cells pooled with CCR7-negative TemRA cells. The receptors here all came from a man aged 30 to 39 in good health.

The chain carries TRBV9 and TRBJ2-3; 16 positions match TRBD2. The V and J ends lost 0 bases and 4 bases, in that order; junction bases with no gene match: 2. CDR1 SGDLS and CDR2 YYNGEE come from the germline V gene. The CDR3 length is 17 residues. DNA for the CDR3: TGTGCCAGCAGCGTAGAGGGACTAGCGGGAGGGTCAGATACGCAGTATTTT. Protein product: CASSVEGLAGGSDTQYF.

As DNA, the CDR3 is TGCGCCAGCCGGCGCGACCTGTCCTCCTACGAGCAGTACTTC. It codes for CASRRDLSSYEQYF. V is TRBV4-1 and J is TRBJ2-7, with unresolved D. With 8 bases removed from V and 0 bases from J, the gap between germline ends came to 14 bases. Germline lookup yields CDR1 MGHRA and CDR2 YSYEKL. The CDR3 length is 14 residues.

V gene TRBV28 combines with J gene TRBJ1-1; TRBD1 matches 9 bases. The germline V gene encodes CDR1 MDHEN and CDR2 SYDVKM. With V trimmed by 8 bases and J by 0 bases, 4 bases remained unmatched. The CDR3 has 14 residues. This CDR3 reads CASGGQGLNTEAFF. Written as DNA, the CDR3 is TGTGCCAGCGGGGGACAGGGCCTGAACACTGAAGCTTTCTTT. The complete variable domain, with remaining parts taken from reference TRBV28 and TRBJ1-1, reads DVKVTQSSRYLVKRTGEKVFLECVQDMDHENMFWYRQDPGLGLRLIYFSYDVKMKEKGDIPEGYSVSREKKERFSLILESASTNQTSMYLCASGGQGLNTEAFFGQGTRLTVV.

The chain carries TRBV28 and TRBJ2-7; 14 bases line up with TRBD2. The length of the CDR3 is 16 residues. V lost 4 bases and J lost 5; bases outside the gene matches: 7. Germline V gene lookup returns CDR1 MDHEN and CDR2 SYDVKM. The CDR3 DNA reads as TGTGCCAGCAGTTCTCGGACTAGCGGGAGGCGGCACGAGCAGTACTTC. It translates to CASSSRTSGRRHEQYF.

The V and J genes are TRBV6-1 and TRBJ2-7; 11 nucleotides agree with TRBD2. This CDR3 has 14 amino acids. J gave up 7 bases and V 4 bases, and 6 bases lay outside the gene matches. Germline loops: CDR1 MNHNS, CDR2 SASEGT. Here the CDR3 DNA reads TGTGCCAGCAGTGCTAGCGGGAGGTTAGGGGAGCAGTACTTC. Amino acid sequence: CASSASGRLGEQYF.

The gene calls are TRBV18 and TRBJ2-1; 10 nucleotides align to TRBD2. Unmatched junction bases numbered 5, after V lost 6 bases and J lost 3 bases. The CDR3 has 15 amino acids. CDR1 is KGHSH, CDR2 LQKENI, per germline. CDR3 protein: CASSSLAGGYNEQFF. CDR3 DNA: TGTGCCAGCTCGTCATTAGCGGGGGGCTACAATGAGCAGTTCTTC.

The chain is built from TRBV5-1 and TRBJ2-5; D may be TRBD2 (5 bases). Germline-derived CDR1 and CDR2 are SGHRS and YFSETQ. This CDR3 comprises 15 residues. The V end lost 0 bases, the J end lost 1 base, and 10 bases lay between the germline ends. The CDR3 reads CASSLASEAQETQYF. The CDR3 DNA sequence: TGCGCCAGCAGCTTGGCGTCGGAGGCCCAAGAGACCCAGTACTTC.

J is TRBJ2-3 and V is TRBV30; possibly TRBD2 for D (6 bases). The CDR3 length is 14 residues. Germline CDR1 GTSNPN, CDR2 SVGIG (reference sequence). Deletions cut 0 bases from V and 5 bases from J, with 12 bases between. In DNA, the CDR3 is TGTGCCTGGAGTGTCCCCCGAGCGGGAGATACGCAGTATTTT. It codes for CAWSVPRAGDTQYF.